A single sample gave rise to the 17 T cell receptor beta chains below, sequenced in a study of neoadjuvant nivolumab and ipilimumab in lung cancer. Data came from immunoSEQ multiplex PCR; TCRdb stores just in-frame clones and leaves some out. The sample lists fewer than 35,000 clones; about 85% were seen once. This specimen was peripheral blood, taken before neoadjuvant nivolumab, alone or with ipilimumab. The receptors shown here come from an adult with non-small cell lung cancer.

The CDR3 DNA is TGTGCCAGCAGTCAGCGTGGAACTCGGAACACCGGGGAGCTGTTTTTT. Residues: CASSQRGTRNTGELFF. The chain joins TRBV2 to TRBJ2-2; D is undetermined. The CDR3 sequence is 16 residues long. CDR1 is SNHLY and CDR2 is FYNNEI in the germline V gene. The ends were cut back, 5 bases at V and 1 base at J, with 14 bases in the middle.

The chain combines TRBV29-1 with TRBJ2-1; the match to TRBD2 covers 14 bases. CDR3 length equals 14 residues. Unmatched junction bases numbered 8, after V lost 6 bases and J lost 10 bases. Looked up from germline, CDR1 is SQVTM and CDR2 is ANQGSEA. The CDR3 protein is CSVKGLAGVGEQFF. CDR3 coding DNA: TGCAGCGTAAAGGGACTAGCGGGGGTAGGAGAGCAGTTCTTC.

In this sample, this clone turned up once. The genes are TRBV15 and TRBJ1-1; D is uncertain. V shed 0 bases and J shed 7 bases, with 12 bases lying between them. The CDR3 runs 14 residues. The germline V gene encodes CDR1 LNHNV and CDR2 YYDKDF (reference sequence). The CDR3 sequence: CATSRDIDLVEAFF. The CDR3 coding sequence is TGTGCCACCAGCAGAGACATTGATCTGGTTGAAGCTTTCTTT.

This clone was observed a handful of times. The chain uses TRBV2 and TRBJ2-5; D possibly matches TRBD1 or TRBD2 (5 bases each). CDR1 is SNHLY and CDR2 is FYNNEI in the germline V gene. V was cut by 1 base and J by 5 bases, with 14 bases left in between. This CDR3 is 15 amino acids long. DNA for the CDR3: TGTGCCAGCAGTGAAGGAGGGGCGGCCGTCGAGACCCAGTACTTC. This translates into CASSEGGAAVETQYF.

The chain recombines TRBV2 with TRBJ2-7; TRBD1 agrees at 8 bases. V shed 3 bases and J 6 bases; nucleotides not matched to a gene: 7. The CDR3 spans 14 residues. From germline, CDR1 is SNHLY and CDR2 FYNNEI. The CDR3 coding sequence is TGTGCCAGCAGTGATGGACAGGGAGACTCCGAGCAGTACTTC. This encodes CASSDGQGDSEQYF.

The CDR3 DNA follows: TGTGCCAGCAGTGTACGCAGCCCTAATTCACCCCTCCACTTT. This translates into CASSVRSPNSPLHF. The V gene is TRBV2, the J gene TRBJ1-6; D is unclear. The CDR3 loop spans 14 amino acids. V lost 4 bases to trimming and J lost 6 bases, with 10 bases between them. Germline-derived CDR1 and CDR2 are SNHLY and FYNNEI.

The V call is TRBV5-1, the J call TRBJ1-5, with TRBD1 matching over 9 bases. Germline V lookup: CDR1 SGHRS, CDR2 YFSETQ. This CDR3 region has 14 residues. J was trimmed by 10 bases and V by 0 bases; bases with no gene match: 5. The CDR3 reads CASSLGQGGEPQHF. CDR3 sequence (DNA): TGCGCCAGCAGCTTGGGACAGGGGGGCGAACCCCAGCATTTT.

The chain couples TRBV18 to TRBJ1-1; D not resolved. V gave up 1 base and J gave up 3 bases, with 18 bases separating them. This CDR3 comprises 17 residues. Germline CDR1 and CDR2: KGHSH and LQKENI. The CDR3 bases are TGTGCCAGCTCACCACGTCCCCCGCGGACGGCTGACACTGAAGCTTTCTTT. Its translation is CASSPRPPRTADTEAFF. Based on the CDR3 plus reference TRBV18 and TRBJ1-1, the full variable domain is NAGVMQNPRHLVRRRGQEARLRCSPMKGHSHVYWYRQLPEEGLKFMVYLQKENIIDESGMPKERFSAEFPKEGPSILRIQQVVRGDSAAYFCASSPRPPRTADTEAFFGQGTRLTVV.

This rearrangement joins TRBV28 to TRBJ1-5; D is ambiguous. The CDR3 has 15 residues. The V end was cut by 6 bases, the J end by 0 bases, with 12 bases between. Germline values: CDR1 MDHEN, CDR2 SYDVKM. Here the CDR3 reads CASSLTPYSNQPQHF. The CDR3 DNA reads TGTGCCAGCAGCCTGACACCATATAGCAATCAGCCCCAGCATTTT.

This clone has a single count. The chain combines TRBV9 with TRBJ2-2, with D unresolved. In germline, CDR1 is SGDLS, CDR2 YYNGEE. This CDR3 is built from 15 residues. V was pared by 1 base and J by 2 bases, with 9 bases between. CDR3 sequence reads: CASSVLQTNTGELFF. For the CDR3, the DNA is TGTGCCAGCAGCGTACTCCAGACCAACACCGGGGAGCTGTTTTTT.

Only one count was recorded for this clone. The rearrangement joins TRBV5-5 to TRBJ2-5, with 8 nucleotides matching TRBD2. The CDR3 spans 14 residues. V lost 3 bases and J lost 5; bases outside the gene matches: 6. CDR1 SGHKS and CDR2 YYEKEE come from the germline V gene (reference sequence). CDR3 nucleotide sequence: TGTGCCAGCAGCTCGGGAGGGGTGGTGGAGACCCAGTACTTC. Residues: CASSSGGVVETQYF.

This clone was seen more than once but under ten times. The chain combines TRBV19 with TRBJ2-2; TRBD1 matches 8 bases. Germline CDR1 and CDR2: LNHDA and SQIVND (reference sequence). This CDR3 spans 18 amino acids. Losses at the gene ends were 8 bases for V and 6 bases for J; bases not matched to a gene: 20. The CDR3 sequence: CASPSTPGQGTRAGELFF. CDR3 coding DNA: TGTGCCAGTCCATCAACCCCAGGACAGGGAACCCGAGCCGGGGAGCTGTTTTTT.

The V gene is TRBV4-1, the J gene TRBJ2-4; tentatively, D is TRBD2 (6 bases). Germline lookup yields CDR1 MGHRA and CDR2 YSYEKL. The V end was cut by 3 bases, the J end by 0 bases, with 15 bases between. The CDR3 is made up of 17 amino acids. The CDR3 nucleotides read TGCGCCAGCAGCCACCTGACGGGGGAACTAGCCAAAAACATTCAGTACTTC. Its translation is CASSHLTGELAKNIQYF.

The chain links TRBV19 to TRBJ1-2, with 9 bases matching TRBD1. V shed 7 bases and J 5 bases; nucleotides not matched to a gene: 8. Per germline, CDR1 LNHDA and CDR2 SQIVND (reference sequence). This CDR3 region has 14 residues. The CDR3 loop is CASTKAGQGYGYTF. CDR3 DNA sequence: TGTGCCAGTACCAAGGCGGGACAGGGTTATGGCTACACCTTC.

This chain joins TRBV11-3 and TRBJ1-1; D might be TRBD1 (6 bases). The CDR3 has 14 amino acids. The V gene's germline CDR1 is SGHNT and CDR2 YENEEA. V lost 0 bases to trimming and J lost 6 bases, with 11 bases between them. The DNA of the CDR3 is TGTGCCAGCAGCTTAGATGGGGGGGCGTCTGAAGCTTTCTTT. It specifies CASSLDGGASEAFF.

This clone was observed a few times. The V gene is TRBV11-2, the J gene TRBJ2-7; 9 bases are shared with TRBD1. Germline loops: CDR1 SGHAT, CDR2 FQNNGV. This CDR3 spans 14 amino acids. The V gene end was trimmed by 4 bases and the J gene end by 7 bases; junction bases not matched to a gene: 8. This CDR3 reads CASSWSDRGFEQYF. The DNA of the CDR3 is TGTGCCAGCAGCTGGTCAGACAGGGGGTTTGAGCAGTACTTC.

The rearrangement uses TRBV5-4 and TRBJ2-1; possibly TRBD1 for D (6 bases). The germline gives CDR1 SGHNT, CDR2 YYREEE (reference sequence). V shed 4 bases and J shed 6 bases, with 26 bases lying between them. The CDR3 is 18 residues long. Here the CDR3 DNA reads TGTGCCAGCAGCCCTCCCCTTTCAACAGGGACAATGTTCAATGAGCAGTTCTTC. The encoded protein is CASSPPLSTGTMFNEQFF.